This T cell receptor (beta chain) was recovered during a study of vaccination effects on CD4 cells after COVID-19. Study-level information: Samples were taken post-vaccine, and their median timing was 72 days after the second dose.

Germline V CDR1 and CDR2: MNHEY, SVGAGI. The length of the CDR3 is 14 residues. V was cut by 6 bases and J by 2 bases, with 13 bases left in between. Study-wide findings and caveats: Only a few convalescent patients and no early post-infection timepoints featured in the study.

Clones were sequenced by immunoSEQ multiplex PCR, and TCRdb holds only the in-frame ones, with some missing. The sample lists about 57,000 clones, about 81% occurring once. The culture ran for around nine days, and then CD4+ T cells were isolated. The cohort was immunized with two doses of either the BNT162b2 or mRNA-1273 vaccine. Vaccinated participants had no history of SARS-CoV-2 infection and tested negative for nucleocapsid antibodies. Note on this clone: Its antigen is still unknown.

Sequencing was performed on CD4+ T cells from PBMCs cultured without peptide, taken after COVID-19 vaccination. The chain is built from TRBV6-5 and TRBJ1-2; no reliable D call. The sequence came from a human donor who received a COVID-19 vaccine. The CDR3 reads CASSAEVPNYGYTF. The CDR3 coding sequence is TGTGCCAGCAGCGCCGAAGTTCCAAACTATGGCTACACCTTC.